This T cell receptor (beta chain) derives from a study of PD-L1 blockade in urothelial cancer. Study in general: Intravenous atezolizumab, 1,200 mg every 3 weeks, was begun by patients in the mid-2010s. Male sex and bladder-origin urothelial cancer characterized about 85% of the 29 patients. Before enrollment, 0 to 3 chemotherapy regimens had been given to patients.

Trimming took 6 bases from V and 12 from J, leaving 15 bases between them. Germline V gives CDR1 SGHTA, CDR2 FQGNSA. This CDR3 region has 12 residues. Sequenced by immunoSEQ multiplex PCR; TCRdb stores in-frame clones only, minus some. The sample lists about 110,000 clones, about 85% occurring once. General study results and limits: Expansion of tumor-associated blood clones at 3 weeks was greater in durable-benefit patients.

Details on this clone: Antigen unknown.

The chain employs TRBV7-2 and TRBJ2-1; no definite D call. The TCR sequence derives from a man aged 45 to 65 with urothelial cancer. The sequencing used PBMCs, collected around atezolizumab (anti-PD-L1) treatment. Here the CDR3 DNA reads TGTGCCAGCAGTCTCGACACTCCCGGGCAGTTCTTC. Translating it yields CASSLDTPGQFF.